The present T cell receptor (beta chain) was sequenced within a study of blood T cell repertoires in COVID-19. V lost 3 bases and J lost 8, with 22 bases in between. The CDR3 loop spans 17 amino acids. In germline, CDR1 is MGHRA, CDR2 YSYEKL. Participants, roughly 18 to 90 years old, spanned 25 or so US areas. Generated by immunoSEQ multiplex PCR, the TCRdb table keeps only in-frame clones and is missing some. The sample contains about 250,000 clones, 85% to 90% of which appear only once. This clonotype was obtained from a middle-aged man who had recovered from COVID-19. The chain carries TRBV4-1 and TRBJ2-2; perhaps TRBD2 as D (7 bases). Specimen: PBMCs or T cells enriched from blood (not recorded which). CDR3 sequence: CASSHGGRGSRRGELFF. Written as DNA, the CDR3 is TGCGCCAGCAGCCACGGGGGCCGCGGGAGCCGGCGGGGGGAGCTGTTTTTT.